This is a list of T cell receptor beta chains from one sample in a study of shared clonotypes between healthy human individuals. Generated by immunoSEQ multiplex PCR, the TCRdb table keeps only in-frame clones and is missing some. The data show over a million clones, 95% to 97% seen once. Sequencing input: naive CD4+ T cells sorted from blood. Every receptor here comes from a man aged 25-45 years in good health. The CDR3 runs from the conserved cysteine through the conserved F or W. D genes are given only for firm matches. Not every row has a clone size; where given, it reads once, few, many or a size class.

J	D	size	V	CDR3	DNA
TRBJ2-7	TRBD1	-	TRBV2	CASKRSGGSEQYF	TGTGCCAGCAAGAGGTCAGGGGGTTCCGAGCAGTACTTC
TRBJ2-7	TRBD1	-	TRBV2	CASSEYPGQGAGTKQYF	TGTGCCAGCAGTGAGTATCCGGGACAGGGGGCCGGTACGAAGCAGTACTTC
TRBJ2-7	TRBD2	-	TRBV6-6	CASGRTSYEQYF	TGTGCCAGCGGTAGGACTAGCTACGAGCAGTACTTC
TRBJ1-2	TRBD1	-	TRBV6-5	CASSQTLGQGAGYTF	TGTGCCAGCAGCCAAACCCTGGGACAGGGGGCGGGCTACACCTTC
TRBJ2-7	-	-	TRBV13	CASSVFSEGEQYF	TGTGCCAGCAGCGTATTTAGCGAAGGCGAGCAGTACTTC
TRBJ2-2	-	-	TRBV7-9	CASSLGPRHTGELFF	TGTGCCAGCAGCCTCGGACCTCGACACACCGGGGAGCTGTTTTTT
TRBJ2-2	TRBD1	-	TRBV5-4	CASSLAFGQGSGELFF	TGTGCCAGCAGCTTGGCCTTTGGACAGGGATCCGGGGAGCTGTTTTTT
TRBJ1-6	-	-	TRBV29-1	CSVLVGSNSPLHF	TGCAGCGTTCTGGTGGGATCTAATTCACCCCTCCACTTT
TRBJ2-1	-	-	TRBV7-8	CASSPPGRRYNEQFF	TGTGCCAGCAGCCCTCCGGGACGGAGGTACAATGAGCAGTTCTTC
TRBJ1-1	-	-	TRBV5-1	CASSAVEMNTEAFF	TGCGCCAGCAGCGCGGTGGAGATGAACACTGAAGCTTTCTTT
TRBJ1-1	-	-	TRBV5-5	CASGDRPLNTEAFF	TGTGCCAGCGGGGACCGACCCTTGAACACTGAAGCTTTCTTT
TRBJ1-1	-	-	TRBV5-1	CASSPTGMNTEAFF	TGCGCCAGCAGCCCGACAGGAATGAACACTGAAGCTTTCTTT
TRBJ2-4	TRBD1	-	TRBV18	CASSRDRGDIQYF	TGTGCCAGCTCGAGGGACAGGGGAGACATTCAGTACTTC
TRBJ1-4	TRBD1	-	TRBV18	CASSLTGGADEKLFF	TGTGCCAGCTCTCTTACAGGGGGCGCGGATGAAAAACTGTTTTTT
TRBJ1-2	TRBD1	-	TRBV28	CASSQRTGGALYGGYTF	TGTGCCAGCAGTCAAAGGACAGGGGGCGCCCTCTACGGTGGCTACACCTTC
TRBJ2-5	-	once	TRBV11-2	CASSLDWRSRGGETQYF	TGTGCCAGCAGCTTAGATTGGAGGAGCAGGGGAGGTGAGACCCAGTACTTC
TRBJ1-2	-	-	TRBV5-1	CASSLALGQGYTF	TGCGCCAGCAGCTTGGCATTGGGGCAAGGCTACACCTTC